The sample holds many counts of the clone carrying this T cell receptor beta chain. Its specificity is not known. This sample was taken from a study of beta chain features in type 1 diabetes. The overall study: When patients were set against healthy donors, age, gender and cell yields were similar.

The study's findings and limits: Whether TCRB rearrangement is influenced by HLA type was left unresolved in this analysis. The VDJ junctions of type 1 diabetes patients carried fewer insertions and more deletions.

Reverse transcription of all isolated RNA meant that expressed TCRB transcripts were sequenced. The assay was immunoSEQ multiplex PCR, and TCRdb's table has in-frame clones only and misses some. The sample consists of some 150,000 clones, around 10% of them appearing once. This receptor was taken from a young man in good health. Material: central memory CD4+ T cells from blood.

The CDR3 protein is CASSQEGDMNYGYTF. The CDR3 DNA reads as TGTGCCAGCAGCCAAGAAGGGGATATGAACTATGGCTACACCTTC. The chain is built from TRBV4-2 and TRBJ1-2, with D possibly being TRBD1 (5 bases). The CDR3 covers 15 residues. The V end was cut by 0 bases, the J end by 2 bases, with 10 bases between. The germline V gene has CDR1 LGHNA and CDR2 YNFKEQ.